The entry below describes one T cell receptor beta chain. There is no known antigen for this receptor. The input lacks base qualities; no much larger clone sits a single base away. These data come from a study of T-cell memory formation after mild COVID-19 (dated by TCRdb to about 2021). Broadly, across the study: TCR sequence clusters from the two donors were found to be largely donor specific. In a couple of donors, T-cell clones that expanded and contracted after mild COVID-19 were followed by sequencing TCRalpha and TCRbeta repertoires longitudinally. Two young, previously healthy adult volunteers, one female and one male, were included in the cohort. Paper-wide results and their limitations: Only a couple of mild cases were covered in the study, and larger cohorts including severe cases with pre-infection samples were considered necessary. Contracting CD4+ clones turned up mainly in the CM and EM memory subsets, whereas EMRA was where CD8+ clones were enriched. Clones that contracted from day 15 to 85 showed balanced CD4/CD8 phenotypes, whereas a second wave of clones that expanded from day 15 to 37 leaned towards CD4+. The detection of some responding clones in pre-infection memory suggests that pre-existing cross-reactive memory T cells joined the SARS-CoV-2 response. Whether the second-wave clones peaking on day 37 were SARS-CoV-2 specific was not confirmed.

CDR1 and CDR2, looked up from the germline V gene, are SGHVS and FQNEAQ. The CDR3 has 15 amino acids, counting the end cysteine and phenylalanine. Only the CDR3 region is kept as DNA, spanning 45 bases read in frame from base 1. The junction shows trimming of 2 bases on V and 4 bases on J, plus 14 bases between the germline ends. Sequencing took place on an Illumina NovaSeq 6000. cDNA libraries for TCRalpha and TCRbeta were prepared by 5'RACE using constant-segment primers, with sample barcodes and unique molecular identifiers added. Trizol reagent was used to extract RNA from every sample. Library amplification was performed in two PCR steps, and a second sample barcode and Illumina TruSeq adapters were introduced in the second step. Sequencing of the libraries was done on an Illumina NovaSeq, producing 2 x 150 bp paired-end reads. In the authors' own workflow: Reads were demultiplexed and collapsed into UMI-guided consensus sequences with migec v1.2.7. Using mixcr v2.1.11, the UMI consensuses were aligned to TRA and TRB V and J templates and assembled into clonotypes. A clonotype was counted as expanded or contracted only if both edgeR and NoisET called the change significant, with noise models trained on biological replicates. For edgeR calls, the cutoffs were a false discovery rate-adjusted p below 0.01 and a log2 fold-change threshold of 1. As an exploratory analysis of dynamics, PCA with hierarchical clustering was applied to max-normalized trajectories of the 1000 most abundant clonotypes. The CD4 or CD8 phenotype of responding clones was assigned using the separately sequenced CD4+ and CD8+ repertoires. TCRdb itself trimmed the public reads at Q25 with fastp, ran MiXCR and retained productive beta chains. Records with the same CDR3 protein are collapsed into one entry carrying the most frequent genes and DNA. The V and J calls and clone size come from TCRdb's table, not from the authors' own analysis. Counted in this sample were around 300,000 distinct CDR3 sequences; roughly 13% of them appeared once. The ten biggest clones cover over 20% of the sample.

Ficoll-Paque density gradient centrifugation was used to isolate PBMCs. In this chain, TRBV7-8 is recombined with TRBJ1-1; TRBD1 is perhaps the D gene, given 5 matching bases. This sequence originates from a man aged 18 to 29 who had mild COVID-19 (a few samples of this study predate the infection). The sample titles of this study are shuffled in the database, so cell type and time point are left out; the donor was told from shared clones. The sequenced material came from PBMCs or a T cell subset sorted from them (not recorded which). The CDR3 protein is CASSLMLGRITEAFF. DNA sequence: TGTGCCAGCAGCTTAATGCTGGGGCGGATCACTGAAGCTTTCTTT.